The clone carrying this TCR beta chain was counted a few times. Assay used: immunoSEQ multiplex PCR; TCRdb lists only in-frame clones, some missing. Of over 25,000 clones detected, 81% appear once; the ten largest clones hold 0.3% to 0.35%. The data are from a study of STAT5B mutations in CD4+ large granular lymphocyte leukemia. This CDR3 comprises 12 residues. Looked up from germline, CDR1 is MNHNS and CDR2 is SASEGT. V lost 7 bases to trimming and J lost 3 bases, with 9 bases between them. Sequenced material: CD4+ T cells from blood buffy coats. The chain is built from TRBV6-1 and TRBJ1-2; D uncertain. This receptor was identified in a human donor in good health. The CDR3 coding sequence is TGTGCCAGCACTGGGAGAGACTATGGCTACACCTTC. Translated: CASTGRDYGYTF.